These 6 T cell receptor beta chains share one sample of origin, sequenced in a study of blood T cell repertoires in COVID-19. Clones were sequenced by immunoSEQ multiplex PCR, and TCRdb holds only the in-frame ones, with some missing. The profile shows tens of thousands of clones, around nine tenths of them singletons. Specimen: peripheral blood. The source of these receptors is an elderly woman with acute or convalescent COVID-19.

The CDR3 bases are TGTGCCAGCAGCATCGCCGGGACTAGCCCTACCTACGAGCAGTACTTC. Translating it yields CASSIAGTSPTYEQYF. The chain recombines TRBV14 with TRBJ2-7; TRBD2 matches at 9 bases. CDR3 length: 16 amino acids. In germline, CDR1 is SGHDN, CDR2 FVKESK. The J segment lost 2 bases and the V segment lost 5 bases, leaving 10 bases of the junction unmatched.

This clone has only one observation. V and J are TRBV6-5 and TRBJ2-7; 9 nucleotides match TRBD1. The CDR3 is 15 residues long. Per the germline V gene, CDR1 is MNHEY and CDR2 is SVGAGI. The junction had 6 bases not matched to a gene; V was cut back by 0 bases and J by 6 bases. The CDR3 protein is CASSYSGGTGSEQYF. The CDR3 DNA follows: TGTGCCAGCAGTTACTCTGGAGGGACAGGGAGCGAGCAGTACTTC.

This sequence joins TRBV9 and TRBJ2-7; the match to TRBD2 covers 7 bases. CDR3 length equals 14 residues. Germline-derived CDR1 and CDR2 are SGDLS and YYNGEE. J gave up 3 bases and V 0 bases, and 3 bases lay outside the gene matches. The CDR3 spells CASSVAASGYEQYF. In nucleotides, the CDR3 is TGTGCCAGCAGCGTAGCGGCTAGCGGCTACGAGCAGTACTTC.

V gene TRBV3-1 (or the pseudogene TRBV3-2) combines with J gene TRBJ1-5; possibly TRBD1 for D (6 bases). In germline, CDR1 is LGHDT, CDR2 YNNKEL (reference sequence). The CDR3 loop spans 13 amino acids. Trimming removed 4 bases from V and 7 bases from J, with 11 bases in between. The CDR3 here is CASSPWDNQPQHF. The CDR3 DNA reads TGTGCCAGCAGCCCGTGGGACAACCAGCCCCAGCATTTT.

The V call is TRBV7-8, the J call TRBJ2-7; TRBD2 agrees at 10 bases. This CDR3 region has 18 residues. CDR1 and CDR2 from the germline V gene are SGHVS and FQNEAQ. V dropped 1 base and J dropped 6; count of bases not matched to a gene: 15. The DNA of the CDR3 is TGTGCCAGCAGCTTAGGAGCTAGCGGGAGATTAATCGAGGGCGAGCAGTACTTC. Its protein product is CASSLGASGRLIEGEQYF.

The chain links TRBV9 to TRBJ2-7; D may be TRBD1 (7 bases). The CDR3 loop spans 14 amino acids. Germline assignment: CDR1 SGDLS and CDR2 YYNGEE. Trimming removed 0 bases from V and 8 bases from J, with 15 bases in between. CDR3: CASSVGSEGQKQYF. For the CDR3, the DNA is TGTGCCAGCAGCGTAGGGTCGGAGGGACAGAAGCAGTACTTC.